This T cell receptor beta chain stems from a study of cytomegalovirus exposure and HLA in healthy donors (dated 2017 in TCRdb). Concerning the study at large: An earlier analysis of 587 of the donors reported 250 to 350 Gb of sequence data and around 100 million unique TCR beta sequences obtained from 180 million or so T cells. Approximately 310 gigabases of sequencing data and approximately 85 million unique TCR sequences were included in an early release covering 550 to 800 HLA-typed donors. Among the approximately 400 genotyped donors, around 81% belonged to the genetic ancestry cluster associated with self-reported Caucasian donors. The study was designed to test whether signatures of past pathogen exposure could be identified by cataloging public T cell receptors. The study used immunosequencing to profile the T cell repertoires of hundreds of subjects and linked those repertoires to cytomegalovirus serostatus. Along with the 666-subject first cohort, a separate validation cohort of over 90 different subjects was used. The study combined high-throughput TCR immunosequencing, statistical association of individual TCRs with disease status, and machine learning to predict cytomegalovirus infection status. A later analysis re-examined previously published TCR beta repertoires from about 700 donors and added high-resolution HLA genotyping to investigate patterns of TCR occurrence. Rather than using new phenotypic data, the later analysis identified candidate immune exposures from TCR beta sequences and from how often those sequences occurred across donors. To decide whether each TCR beta V gene segment behaved as functional or pseudogenic, an earlier analysis of fewer than 750 of the donors relied on high-throughput TCR beta sequencing. Donor age, sex, ethnicity and CMV serostatus were compiled together with the repertoire data. Genome-wide SNP genotypes for about 65% of the 666 donors were used in a later genetic analysis, which treated that subset as a discovery cohort. Every repertoire in the discovery cohort had been generated on one and the same sequencing platform. HLA typing included class I and class II loci at four-digit resolution. Typing coverage differed by locus: A, B, C, DRB1 and DQB1 were typed in roughly 620-630 donors, DQA1 in 500 to 550, DPA1 in 600 to 610, and DPB1 in just under 490. A handful of DR-DQ haplotypes were handled as single units for association and clustering because linkage in the cohort was strong. Among about 400 genotyped donors of the cohort, an average of about 220,000 unique TCR beta nucleotide sequences was sequenced per donor, of which roughly 17% were non-productive.

A word on this clone: The antigen it recognizes is unknown. Per-base qualities were not stored, and no clone one base away is much larger.

The cohort consisted of more than 650 healthy bone marrow donors. At the time of sampling, every cohort member was nominally healthy, though immune exposures that went unrecorded were likely present. The donor tested CMV seropositive, placing the donor among the 289 seropositive members of the cohort. Each donor provided a peripheral blood sample, and peripheral blood mononuclear cells were used for TCR beta sequencing. Genomic DNA was extracted from the blood cell samples with the Qiagen DNeasy Blood Extraction Kit. The germline V end is reduced by 1 base and the J end by 2 bases; junction bases left unmatched: 4. CDR1 and CDR2, per the germline V gene (reference sequence), are SEHNR and FQNEAQ. From cysteine to phenylalanine, the CDR3 is 15 amino acids long. The CDR3 DNA has 45 bases and is translated from base 1. General study outcomes and caveats: In a later genetic analysis, a missense DCLRE1C variant was associated with V-gene and J-gene trimming of TCR beta chains, and the association was replicated in an independent cohort. Some IMGT-functional V segments, including TRBV6-2 and TRBV6-3, could not be distinguished by the 87-base-pair reads and were therefore excluded. A later analysis found that TCR association rates varied across HLA loci, with DRB1 alleles showing the most associated TCRs and HLA-C alleles the fewest. Most TCR sequences were seen in very few donors, while some public TCRs were found in many individuals. Only TCR beta chains were sequenced in this cohort, and the absence of alpha or paired-chain data limited detectable features. The sequencing pipeline was judged likely to have produced a cluster of highly shared sequence variants as a technical artifact. Immune exposure information for the cohort was limited to CMV serostatus. In vitro tests confirmed that three of the cytomegalovirus-associated TCR beta chains recognize cytomegalovirus antigens. Because HLA typing was unavailable for some donors at each locus, only the typed subset was used in association tests. Correlated functional status among segregating V segments might reflect linkage disequilibrium, but an unknown experimental factor could not be ruled out. Compared with equally common non-associated chains, HLA-associated TCR beta chains in a later analysis were more clonally expanded and had lower generation probabilities. A further reported finding was that TCR beta sequences accurately predicted the HLA-A and HLA-B alleles for most subjects in the first cohort. In both the original and validation cohorts, the classifier was reported to diagnose cytomegalovirus status with high specificity and sensitivity. The presence/absence analyses assumed that sequencing depth was roughly uniform across donors, and that assumption may not be true. When HLA alleles, especially DR and DQ, strongly co-occurred, attributing TCR associations to individual alleles was difficult. It was suggested by the authors that the approach could potentially be generalized to other disease states and immunological phenotypes. Most CMV-associated TCR beta chains appeared to be HLA-restricted in a later analysis, and the HLA associations seemed to be driven largely by CMV exposure. In a later analysis, some 17,000 TCR beta sequences were associated with specific HLA alleles at a false discovery rate of 0.05. In the study, some 160 TCR beta chains were listed as associated with cytomegalovirus. In an earlier analysis of roughly 560 of the donors, most TCR beta V segments were observed in productive rearrangements about 90% or about 30% of the time, broadly matching IMGT annotations. Because counts were too low, around 17 rarely observed V segments, including chromosome 9 orphons, were left out of the earlier analysis of some 600 of the donors. Compared with the approximately 670-donor mean, donors in an Asian-associated ancestry cluster had fewer N-insertions in productive TCRs, according to a later genetic analysis. Several of the top co-occurrence clusters appeared to be linked to parvovirus B19, influenza, CMV and Epstein-Barr virus, according to a later analysis.

Receptor libraries were prepared by the immunoSEQ multiplex PCR assay. The multiplex PCR relied on a mix of 60 forward primers for TCR Vbeta segments and 13 reverse primers for TCR Jbeta segments. Amplification of the CDR3 region of rearranged TCR beta genes was performed with a multiplex PCR assay on genomic DNA. The Illumina HiSeq System was used to sequence the amplified TCR beta libraries as 87-base-pair reads. The paper's processing steps were these. A later analysis tallied about 77 million unique TCR beta chains across the 700 or so repertoires, and roughly 11 million of those chains were shared by two or more donors. Raw reads were error-corrected and collapsed into unique sequences with a nearest-neighbor algorithm that merged closely related sequences to remove PCR and sequencing errors. Alignment of CDR3 sequences to IMGT reference sequences was used to assign V, D and J gene segments. For a sequence to be retained, at least a six-nucleotide match to both a V gene segment and a J gene segment was required. A rearrangement was called productive if the CDR3 had no stop codons and remained in frame with V and J, and every other rearrangement was called non-productive. Following IMGT convention, CDR3 was defined as the stretch from the second conserved V-encoded cysteine to the conserved J-encoded phenylalanine. In an earlier analysis of around 640 of the donors, sequences lacking an unambiguous match to a single V gene segment were excluded. An earlier analysis of 587 of the donors called V segments functional above 56.7% productive rearrangements and segregating when the between-donor standard deviation exceeded 5%. To diagnose cytomegalovirus status from the catalog of TCR beta chain sequences, a statistical classification framework was built. A later analysis assigned V and J genes by comparing TCR nucleotide sequences with IMGT/GENE-DB human TR gene sequences. In a later analysis, CDR3 sequences and most-parsimonious VDJ recombination scenarios were assigned using the TCRdist pipeline. A later analysis defined each TCR beta chain by its CDR3 amino acid sequence plus V-gene family, and excluded reads lacking a unique V-gene family. In a later analysis, 450 to 600 highly shared, low-generation-probability nucleotide sequences were removed to address suspected cross-contamination and a sequencing artifact. For each public chain, a later analysis derived a clonal expansion index from normalized ranks of inferred template counts within each repertoire. A later analysis computed generation probabilities with a VDJ recombination model fitted to out-of-frame rearrangements, and checked the results against IGoR. In a later analysis, hypergeometric tests were used to score TCR-TCR, TCR-HLA and TCR-CMV co-occurrence, with a repertoire-size bias correction applied to TCR pairs. To estimate false discovery rates, a later analysis permuted the HLA or CMV assignments 20 times. A later analysis grouped co-occurring TCRs with DBSCAN, adding TCRdist sequence similarity when clustering within HLA-allele-positive subsets. Co-occurrence clustering excluded repertoires with fewer than 30,000 or more than 120,000 public chains, plus five with anomalous nucleotide sharing. TCRdb took this table from immuneACCESS and kept in-frame rearrangements with V and J called. Such tables lack part of the clones; where checked against another copy, unresolved V genes explain under half of the gap, and the rest is unexplained. The V and J calls and clone size come from that table; D and trimming were worked out from the DNA. The sample table shows about 80,000 clones, and 70% to 80% are seen once. 20% to 30% of the sample lies in the top ten.

The chain couples TRBV7-9 to TRBJ2-5; TRBD2 matches 7 bases in the middle. The receptor comes from a woman aged 50 to 60 in good health and CMV-seropositive. Specimen: PBMCs. The DNA reads TGTGCCAGCAGCTTAGGGGTCGGGGGGCAAGAGACCCAGTACTTC. This codes for CASSLGVGGQETQYF.